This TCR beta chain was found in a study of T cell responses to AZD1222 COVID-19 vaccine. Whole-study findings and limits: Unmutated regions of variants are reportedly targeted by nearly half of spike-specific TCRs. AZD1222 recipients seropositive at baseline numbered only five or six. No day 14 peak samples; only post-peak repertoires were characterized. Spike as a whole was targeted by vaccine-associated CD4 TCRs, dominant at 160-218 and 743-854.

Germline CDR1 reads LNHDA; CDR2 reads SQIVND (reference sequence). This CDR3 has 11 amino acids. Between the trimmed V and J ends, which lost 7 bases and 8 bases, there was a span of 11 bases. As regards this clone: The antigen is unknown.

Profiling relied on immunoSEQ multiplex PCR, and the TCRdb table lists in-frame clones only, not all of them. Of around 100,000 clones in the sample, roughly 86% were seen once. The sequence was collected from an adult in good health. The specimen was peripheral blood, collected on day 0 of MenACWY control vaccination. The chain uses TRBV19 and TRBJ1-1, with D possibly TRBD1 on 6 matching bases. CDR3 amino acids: CASKQDREAFF. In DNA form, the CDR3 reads TGTGCCAGTAAGCAGGACAGAGAAGCTTTCTTT.